Following are 30 T cell receptor beta chains from one sample sequenced in a study of vaccination effects on CD4 cells after COVID-19. Prior to sequencing, the ViraFEST assay stimulated PBMC with viral peptide pools, which expanded the antigen-specific CD4+ T cells. At the end of 9 to 11 days of culture, CD4+ T cells were isolated. Negative nucleocapsid antibody tests before and after vaccination confirmed no previous SARS-CoV-2 infection. Sequenced by immunoSEQ multiplex PCR; TCRdb stores in-frame clones only, minus some. This sample has roughly 45,000 clones; roughly 79% occur once, and the top ten carry about 10%. Antigens of these TCRs are unknown. This specimen was CD4+ T cells from PBMCs cultured with SARS-CoV-2 spike peptides, taken before COVID-19 vaccination. Receptor source: a human donor who received a COVID-19 vaccine.

This clone was picked up a small number of times. The chain has TRBV10-1 and TRBJ2-2; D possibly uses TRBD1 or TRBD2 (5 bases each). Trimming removed 7 bases from V and 5 bases from J, with 29 bases in between. CDR1 WNHNN and CDR2 SYGVQD come from the germline V gene (reference sequence). The CDR3 runs to 19 residues. CDR3 sequence: CASNRTGRAGRRGTGELFF. The CDR3 DNA follows: TGCGCCAGCAATCGTACAGGAAGAGCTGGAAGGAGAGGGACCGGGGAGCTGTTTTTT.

V is TRBV28 and J is TRBJ1-2; D might be TRBD1 (5 bases). V was cut by 6 bases and J by 2 bases, with 13 bases left in between. This CDR3 has 14 residues. Per the germline V gene, CDR1 is MDHEN and CDR2 is SYDVKM. In DNA, the CDR3 is TGTGCCAGCAGCCCGTTGGGGGGGAACTATGGCTACACCTTC. Residues: CASSPLGGNYGYTF.

This clone has a single count. V is TRBV7-9 and J is TRBJ1-3; D gene unclear. The V gene's germline CDR1 is SEHNR and CDR2 FQNEAQ (reference sequence). The length of the CDR3 is 13 residues. The ends were cut back, 5 bases at V and 1 base at J, with 6 bases in the middle. DNA of the CDR3: TGTGCCAGCAGCCGGGGATCTGGAAACACCATATATTTT. It translates to CASSRGSGNTIYF.

In this sample, this clone turned up once. CDR3 residues: CASSRHGQINTGELFF. CDR3 DNA: TGTGCCAGCAGTCGACACGGTCAAATCAACACCGGGGAGCTGTTTTTT. The V call is TRBV2, the J call TRBJ2-2; D is unresolved. Germline V gene data show CDR1 as SNHLY and CDR2 as FYNNEI. The ends were cut back, 5 bases at V and 2 bases at J, with 15 bases in the middle. The CDR3 is 16 residues long.

The chain links TRBV6-5 to TRBJ2-7; tentatively, D is TRBD2 (6 bases). The CDR3 has 15 amino acids. The V and J ends lost 6 bases and 6 bases respectively, with 21 bases between them. The germline V gene encodes CDR1 MNHEY and CDR2 SVGAGI. The CDR3, as DNA: TGTGCCAGCAGAAATATGAGGCAGGGAGGCTCCGAGCAGTACGTC. As protein: CASRNMRQGGSEQYV.

The V call is TRBV19, the J call TRBJ1-1, with D unclear. V lost 7 bases and J 4 bases, leaving 16 bases between the germline ends. Germline values: CDR1 LNHDA, CDR2 SQIVND (reference sequence). This CDR3 spans 14 amino acids. The CDR3: CASTSPRYSTEAFF. CDR3 in DNA: TGTGCCAGTACCTCGCCACGGTATAGCACTGAAGCTTTCTTT.

The rearrangement uses TRBV25-1 and TRBJ2-3; a weak D match, TRBD2 (5 bases). The germline V and J ends were trimmed by 3 bases and 2 bases, with 12 bases remaining between them. The length of the CDR3 is 15 residues. CDR1 MGHDK and CDR2 SYGVNS come from the germline V gene. The CDR3 region is CASSDPTRFTDTQYF. The DNA for the CDR3 is TGTGCCAGCAGTGATCCTACTAGGTTCACAGATACGCAGTATTTT. Full variable domain (missing parts from reference TRBV25-1 and TRBJ2-3): EADIYQTPRYLVIGTGKKITLECSQTMGHDKMYWYQQDPGMELHLIHYSYGVNSTEKGDLSSESTVSRIRTEHFPLTLESARPSHTSQYLCASSDPTRFTDTQYFGPGTRLTVL.

This clone was detected only once. The rearrangement uses TRBV9 and TRBJ1-3, with unresolved D. Trimming took 3 bases from V and 4 from J, leaving 14 bases between them. From germline, CDR1 is SGDLS and CDR2 YYNGEE. This CDR3 has 15 amino acids. The CDR3 reads CASSANRGFGNTIYF. In DNA, the CDR3 is TGTGCCAGCAGCGCCAACAGAGGGTTCGGAAACACCATATATTTT.

The chain couples TRBV29-1 to TRBJ2-4; D is possibly TRBD1 or TRBD2 (5 bases each). V was clipped by 2 bases and J by 4 bases, with 15 bases between them. CDR3 size: 15 residues. The germline CDR1 and CDR2 sequences are SQVTM and ANQGSEA. This CDR3 reads CSVEPAGTEKNIQYF. The CDR3 nucleotides are TGCAGCGTTGAACCGGCTGGGACGGAGAAAAACATTCAGTACTTC.

V usage is TRBV10-2 and J usage is TRBJ2-7; TRBD1 matches 10 bases. CDR1 is WSHSY and CDR2 is SAAADI in the germline V gene. Losses at the gene ends were 10 bases for V and 2 bases for J; bases not matched to a gene: 8. This CDR3 contains 14 residues. The chain's CDR3 is CATRYGQGAYEQYV. CDR3 coding DNA: TGCGCCACCCGATATGGACAGGGGGCCTACGAGCAGTACGTC.

The rearrangement joins TRBV7-2 to TRBJ1-6, with 9 bases matching TRBD1. This CDR3 spans 15 amino acids. The germline CDR1 and CDR2 sequences are SGHTA and FQGNSA. Trimming removed 2 bases from V and 10 bases from J; junction bases left unmatched: 6. Written as DNA, the CDR3 is TGTGCCAGCAGCTTATCCGGGACAGGGAGATCACCCCTCCACTTT. This codes for CASSLSGTGRSPLHF.

The chain joins TRBV10-3 to TRBJ2-1; the D gene is possibly TRBD1 (5 bases). This CDR3 has 13 amino acids. Deletions cut 6 bases from V and 5 bases from J, with 11 bases between. CDR1 ENHRY and CDR2 SYGVKD come from the germline V gene. Written as DNA, the CDR3 is TGTGCCATCAGCGACAGATTAGACAATGAGCAGTTCTTC. This translates into CAISDRLDNEQFF.

CDR3 loop: CASSQDKSRSNYGYTF. The CDR3 nucleotides read TGCGCCAGCAGCCAAGATAAAAGCAGGTCTAACTATGGCTACACCTTC. V gene TRBV4-3 combines with J gene TRBJ1-2; D gene ambiguous. This CDR3 has 16 residues. Trimming cost V 0 bases and J 0 bases, with 11 bases left between them. Germline CDR1 is LGHNA and CDR2 is YSLEER.

The J gene is TRBJ1-6, the V gene TRBV3-1 (or the pseudogene TRBV3-2); TRBD1 agrees at 8 bases. The CDR3 covers 17 residues. Germline loops: CDR1 LGHDT, CDR2 YNNKEL (reference sequence). The J segment lost 2 bases and the V segment lost 1 base, leaving 4 bases of the junction unmatched. The CDR3 DNA sequence: TGTGCCAGCAGCCAAGTCGACAGGGGACCCTATAATTCACCCCTCCACTTT. Protein: CASSQVDRGPYNSPLHF.

The chain carries TRBV23-1 and TRBJ2-1; 11 bases fit TRBD2. TRBV23-1 is placed among ORFs of uncertain function. The V segment lost 6 bases and the J segment 13 bases; nucleotides outside the gene matches: 8. The CDR3 runs 13 residues. Here the CDR3 DNA reads TGCGCCAGCAGCCATTCTAGCGGGGGGATCCAGTTCTTC. This encodes CASSHSSGGIQFF.

This sequence joins TRBV24-1 and TRBJ2-7; D might be TRBD1 (5 bases). Germline loops: CDR1 KGHDR, CDR2 SFDVKD. V shed 5 bases and J shed 4 bases, with 14 bases lying between them. This CDR3 region has 14 residues. The CDR3 DNA is TGTGCCACCAGTGGGGGCGGAAGGGCATACGAGCAGTACGTC. Translated: CATSGGGRAYEQYV.

The chain couples TRBV5-1 to TRBJ1-1; D perhaps matches TRBD1 (5 bases). V dropped 7 bases and J dropped 4 bases, with 14 bases sitting between them. This CDR3 region has 13 residues. The germline V gene has CDR1 SGHRS and CDR2 YFSETQ. Here the CDR3 DNA reads TGCGCCAGCGCGGGGGGAGTGGGCACTGAAGCTTTCTTT. Amino acid sequence: CASAGGVGTEAFF.

The genes are TRBV2 and TRBJ1-1; D remains unclear. CDR3 length: 13 amino acids. From germline, CDR1 is SNHLY and CDR2 FYNNEI. V lost 6 bases, J lost 5 bases, and 13 bases lay in between. CDR3 residues: CASRAFGDTEAFF. The CDR3 region has the DNA TGTGCCAGCAGGGCCTTCGGAGATACTGAAGCTTTCTTT.

A single count supports this clone. The V and J genes are TRBV28 and TRBJ2-2; possibly TRBD2 for D (7 bases). CDR3 length: 12 residues. Germline CDR1 and CDR2: MDHEN and SYDVKM. V was shortened by 11 bases and J by 4 bases, with 11 bases between the two germline ends. CDR3 in amino acids: CAGGAGTGELFF. The CDR3 nucleotides are TGTGCCGGGGGGGCGGGCACCGGGGAGCTGTTTTTT.

The chain links TRBV7-8 to TRBJ2-3; 8 bases are a match to TRBD1. Germline CDR1 reads SGHVS; CDR2 reads FQNEAQ. The CDR3 length is 16 residues. V lost 5 bases, J lost 6 bases, and 13 bases stayed unmatched. As DNA, the CDR3 is TGTGCCAGCAGCCCGTGGACAGGGCCGAGTTTGGATACGCAGTATTTT. This sequence encodes CASSPWTGPSLDTQYF.

The chain employs TRBV5-1 and TRBJ1-3, with D possibly TRBD1 on 6 matching bases. This CDR3 contains 15 residues. V dropped 0 bases and J dropped 3 bases, with 10 bases sitting between them. Germline V gene data show CDR1 as SGHRS and CDR2 as YFSETQ. CDR3 bases: TGCGCCAGCAGCTTGGTAGGGGGAGGTGGAAACACCATATATTTT. It encodes CASSLVGGGGNTIYF.

This clone was recorded a few times. The chain has TRBV6-5 and TRBJ1-1; a weak D match, TRBD1 (5 bases). In germline, CDR1 is MNHEY, CDR2 SVGAGI. V shed 0 bases and J shed 7 bases, with 9 bases lying between them. The CDR3 is made up of 13 amino acids. CDR3 in DNA: TGTGCCAGCAGTTACTCCCGGGGGATTGAAGCTTTCTTT. Translation: CASSYSRGIEAFF.

The chain couples TRBV19 to TRBJ2-1; D is undetermined. The CDR3 loop spans 15 amino acids. The V end was cut by 3 bases, the J end by 2 bases, with 11 bases between. Germline V gene data show CDR1 as LNHDA and CDR2 as SQIVND (reference sequence). The CDR3 region has the DNA TGTGCCAGTAGTATTGGCCACCTTACCTACAATGAGCAGTTCTTC. Translating it yields CASSIGHLTYNEQFF.

This clone was counted a few times. The chain combines TRBV7-2 with TRBJ1-1; 8 positions agree with TRBD1. V trimming: 2 bases; J trimming: 7 bases; junction bases outside the gene matches: 9. Germline V lookup: CDR1 SGHTA, CDR2 FQGNSA. This CDR3 region has 15 residues. CDR3 nucleotide sequence: TGTGCCAGCAGCTTATCCCCAGGACAGGGTAATGAAGCTTTCTTT. Amino acid sequence: CASSLSPGQGNEAFF.

The gene calls are TRBV18 and TRBJ2-3; perhaps D is TRBD1 or TRBD2 (5 bases each). The germline V gene encodes CDR1 KGHSH and CDR2 LQKENI. The ends were cut back, 4 bases at V and 2 bases at J, with 13 bases in the middle. The CDR3 is 15 amino acids. The CDR3 spells CASSRDHTHTDTQYF. DNA for the CDR3: TGTGCCAGCTCACGGGACCACACCCACACAGATACGCAGTATTTT.

The chain couples TRBV7-2 to TRBJ2-1; 10 bases line up with TRBD1. The germline V gene has CDR1 SGHTA and CDR2 FQGNSA. The CDR3 contains 15 residues. V dropped 4 bases and J dropped 6; count of bases not matched to a gene: 6. CDR3 sequence: CASSSPGQGSNEQFF. Here the CDR3 DNA reads TGTGCCAGCAGCTCCCCGGGACAGGGGTCCAATGAGCAGTTCTTC.

The chain has TRBV7-2 and TRBJ2-1; the match to TRBD1 covers 7 bases. V lost 3 bases and J lost 4; bases outside the gene matches: 3. This CDR3 is built from 14 residues. Per germline, CDR1 SGHTA and CDR2 FQGNSA. The CDR3 here is CASSFQGVYNEQFF. CDR3 in DNA: TGTGCCAGCAGCTTTCAGGGGGTTTACAATGAGCAGTTCTTC.

The chain couples TRBV10-2 to TRBJ1-2, with a possible D match to TRBD1 (5 bases). Trimming left V 7 bases short and J 4 bases short, with 13 bases between. From germline, CDR1 is WSHSY and CDR2 SAAADI. The CDR3 has 13 residues. The CDR3 DNA follows: TGCGCCAGCAAGCGGGGGGATGGCTATGGCTACACCTTC. It yields the protein CASKRGDGYGYTF.

CDR3 DNA sequence: TGTGCCAGCAGCTCCCCGACGGAGGGGGGTACTGAAGCTTTCTTT. This codes for CASSSPTEGGTEAFF. This chain uses TRBV5-4 with TRBJ1-1, with D possibly TRBD1 on 6 matching bases. The CDR3 contains 15 residues. Trimming pared 3 bases from V and 5 bases from J, leaving 17 bases between. CDR1 and CDR2 (germline): SGHNT, YYREEE (reference sequence).

The chain carries TRBV24-1 and TRBJ1-5; D may be TRBD1 (5 bases). Germline-derived CDR1 and CDR2 are KGHDR and SFDVKD. Trimming took off 7 bases at V and 3 bases at J, with 9 bases between the two ends. CDR3 length: 13 residues. This CDR3 reads CATSDRSNQPQHF. The CDR3 nucleotides read TGTGCCACCAGCGACAGATCCAATCAGCCCCAGCATTTT.